One sample yielded the 31 T cell receptor beta chains listed below, sequenced in a study of T cells in Graves' hyperthyroidism and ophthalmopathy. Amplification yielded TCR beta CDR3 regions, with RNA transcripts as the source. TCR CDR3 underwent first-round RT-PCR with the HTBI primer set. TCRdb analysed the multiplex PCR reads with MiXCR anew, one entry per CDR3 protein. This sample carries 550,000 to 700,000 distinct CDR3 sequences, roughly 14% of them seen once, and the ten largest clones take 3.5% to 4.5%. Sequenced sample: blood. The source of these receptors is a woman aged 40 to 55 with Graves' ophthalmopathy.

This clonotype has a count of ten or more. The V and J genes are TRBV19 and TRBJ1-1, with D perhaps TRBD1 (6 bases). The CDR3 has 14 residues. V lost 6 bases, J lost 5 bases, and 16 bases lay in between. CDR1 and CDR2 from the germline V gene are LNHDA and SQIVND (reference sequence). The CDR3 DNA follows: TGTGCCAGTAGAACAGGGTACGGGCTTACTGAAGCTTTCTTT. Translation: CASRTGYGLTEAFF. Variable domain in full (rest from reference TRBV19 and TRBJ1-1): DGGITQSPKYLFRKEGQNVTLSCEQNLNHDAMYWYRQDPGQGLRLIYYSQIVNDFQKGDIAEGYSVSREKKESFPLTVTSAQKNPTAFYLCASRTGYGLTEAFFGQGTRLTVV.

The table lists this clonotype with many counts. The rearrangement joins TRBV10-3 to TRBJ2-7; D possibly matches TRBD1 or TRBD2 (5 bases each). CDR1 and CDR2 (germline): ENHRY, SYGVKD. Between the trimmed V and J ends, which lost 2 bases and 0 bases, there was a span of 8 bases. The CDR3 totals 14 residues. The CDR3 loop reads CAISEAGTSYEQYF. The CDR3 DNA sequence: TGTGCCATCAGTGAGGCCGGGACCTCCTACGAGCAGTACTTC.

This clonotype was counted many times. V is TRBV12-3 or TRBV12-4 and J is TRBJ1-5; no clear D. Deletions cut 5 bases from V and 0 bases from J, with 5 bases between. CDR3 length equals 13 residues. The CDR3 DNA is TGTGCCAGCAGTACGGGTAGCAATCAGCCCCAGCATTTT. The encoded protein is CASSTGSNQPQHF.

This clonotype was seen many times. The chain joins TRBV19 to TRBJ2-7; a weak D match, TRBD2 (5 bases). Germline V gives CDR1 LNHDA, CDR2 SQIVND (reference sequence). The CDR3 loop spans 14 amino acids. Deletions cut 5 bases from V and 1 base from J, with 12 bases between. CDR3 bases: TGTGCCAGTAGTCGGACTGGAAGATCCTACGAGCAGTACTTC. Its protein product is CASSRTGRSYEQYF.

This clonotype was detected many times. The junction and the germline gene differ at one end; a read error may be behind it. V is TRBV15 and J is TRBJ2-3; possibly TRBD1 for D (6 bases). The germline CDR1 and CDR2 sequences are LNHNV and YYDKDF (reference sequence). CDR3 length: 14 residues. CDR3 sequence: CATSRDGDTNTQYF. CDR3 coding DNA: TGTGCCACCAGCAGAGACGGGGACACAAATACGCAGTATTTT.

This clonotype was detected many times. The V and J genes are TRBV11-2 and TRBJ1-1; 9 positions agree with TRBD1. This CDR3 is built from 17 residues. J was trimmed by 1 base and V by 1 base; bases with no gene match: 7. Germline CDR1 SGHAT, CDR2 FQNNGV. The CDR3 loop reads CASSLVGTGYGNTEAFF. The CDR3 coding sequence is TGTGCCAGCAGCTTAGTTGGGACAGGGTACGGGAACACTGAAGCTTTCTTT.

At least ten counts were recorded for this clonotype. This sequence joins TRBV10-3 and TRBJ2-7; a weak D match, TRBD2 (5 bases). Germline-derived CDR1 and CDR2 are ENHRY and SYGVKD. The CDR3 covers 16 residues. The germline V and J ends were trimmed by 0 bases and 5 bases, with 17 bases remaining between them. In DNA, the CDR3 is TGTGCCATCAGTGAGTCGGATCGAGGGCATCGGAACGAGCAGTACTTC. Protein: CAISESDRGHRNEQYF.

This clonotype was recorded at least ten times. V gene TRBV19 combines with J gene TRBJ1-5; 7 nucleotides agree with TRBD1. The CDR3 extends over 16 amino acids. V lost 5 bases and J lost 1; bases outside the gene matches: 8. Looked up from germline, CDR1 is LNHDA and CDR2 is SQIVND (reference sequence). The CDR3 nucleotides are TGTGCCAGTAGTTTCCAGGGGGGAGGGAGCAATCAGCCCCAGCATTTT. Translation gives CASSFQGGGSNQPQHF.

J is TRBJ2-5 and V is TRBV3-1, with TRBD2 as a possible D gene (6 bases). The CDR3 length is 15 residues. Trimming left V 1 base short and J 2 bases short, with 11 bases between. Looked up from germline, CDR1 is LGHDT and CDR2 is YNNKEL (reference sequence). For the CDR3, the DNA is TGTGCCAGCAGCCAAGCGGGACTTAATCAAGAGACCCAGTACTTC. Translating it yields CASSQAGLNQETQYF.

The table lists this clonotype with many counts. The V call is TRBV2, the J call TRBJ2-7; possibly TRBD2 for D (6 bases). This CDR3 has 15 residues. V lost 7 bases and J lost 2, with 18 bases in between. The V gene's germline CDR1 is SNHLY and CDR2 FYNNEI. For the CDR3, the DNA is TGTGCCAGCAAGGAGTCTAGCGCCAATACCTACGAGCAGTACTTC. This gives the protein CASKESSANTYEQYF.

This clonotype was seen repeatedly, ten times or more. The chain carries TRBV10-3 and TRBJ2-5, with D perhaps TRBD2 (6 bases). The CDR3 contains 14 residues. Per germline, CDR1 ENHRY and CDR2 SYGVKD. The V end was cut by 3 bases, the J end by 2 bases, with 10 bases between. The CDR3 reads CAISDRGIQETQYF. The DNA for the CDR3 is TGTGCCATCAGTGACCGCGGGATACAAGAGACCCAGTACTTC.

This clonotype came up a few times. V is TRBV29-1 and J is TRBJ1-2; possibly TRBD1 for D (5 bases). The CDR3 consists of 12 residues. Germline V gene data show CDR1 as SQVTM and CDR2 as ANQGSEA. Trimming left V 5 bases short and J 2 bases short, with 9 bases between. The CDR3 sequence is CSVLSGNYGYTF. CDR3 DNA sequence: TGCAGCGTTTTATCAGGGAACTATGGCTACACCTTC.

V usage is TRBV12-3 or TRBV12-4 and J usage is TRBJ1-2; TRBD1 aligns across 7 bases. CDR3 length: 14 residues. V shed 6 bases and J 8 bases; nucleotides not matched to a gene: 12. This CDR3 is CASSPFRTGYGYTF. CDR3 coding DNA: TGTGCCAGCAGCCCCTTCCGGACAGGCTACGGCTACACCTTC.

This clonotype was counted ten times or more. The V and J genes are TRBV28 and TRBJ2-7; D remains unclear. Germline CDR1 MDHEN, CDR2 SYDVKM. Trimming pared 2 bases from V and 2 bases from J, leaving 10 bases between. This CDR3 has 14 residues. CDR3 nucleotide sequence: TGTGCCAGCAGTTTACGTTGGCAGACCTACGAGCAGTACTTC. Protein product: CASSLRWQTYEQYF. The complete variable domain, with remaining parts taken from reference TRBV28 and TRBJ2-7, reads DVKVTQSSRYLVKRTGEKVFLECVQDMDHENMFWYRQDPGLGLRLIYFSYDVKMKEKGDIPEGYSVSREKKERFSLILESASTNQTSMYLCASSLRWQTYEQYFGPGTRLTVT.

This clonotype has ten or more counts. The gene calls are TRBV6-2 or TRBV6-3 and TRBJ1-1; D remains ambiguous. V lost 6 bases to trimming and J lost 7 bases, with 15 bases between them. The germline V gene encodes CDR1 MNHEY and CDR2 SVGEGT. The CDR3 covers 13 residues. For the CDR3, the DNA is TGTGCCAGCAGGGAACTGGGCGAGAGTGAAGCTTTCTTT. This encodes CASRELGESEAFF.

This clonotype turned up a few times. This chain uses TRBV4-2 with TRBJ2-4; a weak D match, TRBD1 (7 bases). This CDR3 region has 15 residues. V was pared by 0 bases and J by 9 bases, with 15 bases between. Germline-derived CDR1 and CDR2 are LGHNA and YNFKEQ. CDR3 sequence: CASSQDWRGRSIQYF. The CDR3 nucleotides read TGTGCCAGCAGCCAAGATTGGAGGGGGCGGAGCATTCAGTACTTC.

This clonotype was counted at least ten times. The chain carries TRBV9 and TRBJ1-5; no definite D call. The CDR3 sequence is 14 residues long. V gave up 0 bases and J gave up 2 bases, with 6 bases separating them. In germline, CDR1 is SGDLS, CDR2 YYNGEE. This chain's CDR3 is CASSVARRNQPQHF. DNA of the CDR3: TGTGCCAGCAGCGTAGCTCGACGCAATCAGCCCCAGCATTTT.

The chain uses TRBV28 and TRBJ1-5; TRBD1 matches at 11 bases. The CDR3 is 15 residues long. V dropped 5 bases and J dropped 6; count of bases not matched to a gene: 6. Per the germline V gene, CDR1 is MDHEN and CDR2 is SYDVKM. CDR3 region: CASSRGTGGRQPQHF. The CDR3 region has the DNA TGTGCCAGCAGTCGCGGGACAGGGGGACGTCAGCCCCAGCATTTT.

Only a few counts were recorded for this clonotype. The chain employs TRBV6-5 and TRBJ2-4; TRBD2 aligns across 7 bases. The germline CDR1 and CDR2 sequences are MNHEY and SVGAGI. After removal of 2 bases from V and 1 base from J, the junction contained 11 bases not matched to a gene. This CDR3 region has 18 residues. The CDR3 here is CASSYPSAGVGAKNIQYF. As DNA, the CDR3 is TGTGCCAGCAGTTACCCCTCGGCGGGAGTGGGGGCCAAAAACATTCAGTACTTC.

This clonotype was recorded many times. The V and J genes are TRBV12-3 or TRBV12-4 and TRBJ2-5, with D perhaps matching TRBD1 (5 bases). This CDR3 is built from 14 residues. With 3 bases removed from V and 5 bases from J, the gap between germline ends came to 13 bases. CDR3 amino acids: CASSLTANGETQYF. Here the CDR3 DNA reads TGTGCCAGCAGTTTGACAGCAAACGGGGAGACCCAGTACTTC.

This clonotype was picked up many times. The V gene is TRBV20-1, the J gene TRBJ2-7, with a possible D match to TRBD1 (6 bases). This CDR3 is 13 amino acids long. Between the trimmed V and J ends, which lost 1 base and 6 bases, there was a span of 13 bases. CDR1 and CDR2 (germline): DFQATT, SNEGSKA (reference sequence). The DNA for the CDR3 is TGCAGTGCTAGAGTACAGGGAAGGGGCGAGCAGTACTTC. It translates to CSARVQGRGEQYF.

This clonotype showed up many times. J is TRBJ2-7 and V is TRBV28; TRBD1 aligns across 8 bases. CDR3 length: 15 residues. With 7 bases clipped from V and 6 bases from J, the junction kept 14 bases outside the gene matches. Per germline, CDR1 MDHEN and CDR2 SYDVKM. Here the CDR3 reads CASKTDRVLGREQYF. As DNA, the CDR3 is TGTGCCAGCAAGACGGACAGGGTGCTGGGACGCGAGCAGTACTTC.

The CDR3 coding sequence is TGTGCCAGCAGTTACTCGGGACAGGGAGGAGAGACCCAGTACTTC. Translation gives CASSYSGQGGETQYF. The chain links TRBV6-5 to TRBJ2-5, with 9 bases that match TRBD1. The length of the CDR3 is 15 residues. V gave up 0 bases and J gave up 4 bases; unmatched junction bases: 3. Germline CDR1 MNHEY, CDR2 SVGAGI.

Many counts were recorded for this clonotype. The CDR3 DNA is TGTGCCAGCAGTTTAGACCGGATATTCTACACCTTC. Protein sequence: CASSLDRIFYTF. V is TRBV28 and J is TRBJ1-2, with D hard to call. The CDR3 length is 12 residues. V shed 2 bases and J shed 10 bases, with 11 bases lying between them. Germline-derived CDR1 and CDR2 are MDHEN and SYDVKM.

This clonotype has only a few counts. The chain is built from TRBV19 and TRBJ1-1; 7 positions match TRBD1. The germline V gene has CDR1 LNHDA and CDR2 SQIVND (reference sequence). The CDR3 sequence is 14 residues long. J lost 4 bases, V lost 3 bases, and 5 bases had no gene match. The CDR3 DNA follows: TGTGCCAGTAGTATTGACAGGGAAGGCACTGAAGCTTTCTTT. Its protein product is CASSIDREGTEAFF.

Worth noting for this clonotype: An end of the junction differs from the germline gene, which may be a read error. The gene calls are TRBV7-2 and TRBJ2-5, with no clear D. This CDR3 is built from 15 residues. Germline V gene lookup returns CDR1 SGHTA and CDR2 FQGNSA. CDR3 DNA: TGTGCCGGCAGCTACCGAAGTCTGACCCAAGAGACCCAGTACTTC. Translation: CAGSYRSLTQETQYF.

This clonotype has more than one count but fewer than ten. The CDR3 loop is CSVDMTGYGETQYF. CDR3 nucleotides: TGCAGCGTTGATATGACAGGGTACGGGGAGACCCAGTACTTC. V and J are TRBV29-1 and TRBJ2-5; 7 bases line up with TRBD1. V lost 3 bases and J lost 5; bases outside the gene matches: 9. In germline, CDR1 is SQVTM, CDR2 ANQGSEA. The CDR3 is 14 amino acids.

The chain has TRBV3-1 and TRBJ2-7, with TRBD1 matching over 8 bases. J was trimmed by 6 bases and V by 2 bases; bases with no gene match: 6. Germline CDR1 and CDR2: LGHDT and YNNKEL (reference sequence). The CDR3 runs 14 residues. The CDR3 DNA follows: TGTGCCAGCAGCCAAACGACAGGGGCAGGCGAGCAGTACTTC. Protein sequence: CASSQTTGAGEQYF.

V usage is TRBV6-2 or TRBV6-3 and J usage is TRBJ1-5; D is perhaps TRBD1 (5 bases). This CDR3 region has 15 residues. The V gene's germline CDR1 is MNHEY and CDR2 SVGEGT. V lost 5 bases, J lost 0 bases, and 11 bases lay in between. Here the CDR3 reads CASSQNGASNQPQHF. The CDR3 region has the DNA TGTGCCAGCAGTCAAAACGGGGCTAGCAATCAGCCCCAGCATTTT.

This clonotype was observed many times. The V call is TRBV4-1, the J call TRBJ2-5; TRBD2 matches at 7 bases. V dropped 6 bases and J dropped 10; count of bases not matched to a gene: 11. This CDR3 region has 13 residues. Germline V gene sequence: CDR1 MGHRA, CDR2 YSYEKL. The CDR3 DNA reads TGCGCCAGCAGTCCCGGGGAGGGCTTGTACCAGTACTTC. Protein: CASSPGEGLYQYF.

This clonotype was seen at least ten times. The chain uses TRBV6-1 and TRBJ1-2, with D unresolved. Looked up from germline, CDR1 is MNHNS and CDR2 is SASEGT. V was trimmed by 0 bases and J by 4 bases, leaving 6 bases between them. The CDR3 is 13 residues long. In nucleotides, the CDR3 is TGTGCCAGCAGTGAAGCAGGCTCCTATGGCTACACCTTC. This gives the protein CASSEAGSYGYTF.